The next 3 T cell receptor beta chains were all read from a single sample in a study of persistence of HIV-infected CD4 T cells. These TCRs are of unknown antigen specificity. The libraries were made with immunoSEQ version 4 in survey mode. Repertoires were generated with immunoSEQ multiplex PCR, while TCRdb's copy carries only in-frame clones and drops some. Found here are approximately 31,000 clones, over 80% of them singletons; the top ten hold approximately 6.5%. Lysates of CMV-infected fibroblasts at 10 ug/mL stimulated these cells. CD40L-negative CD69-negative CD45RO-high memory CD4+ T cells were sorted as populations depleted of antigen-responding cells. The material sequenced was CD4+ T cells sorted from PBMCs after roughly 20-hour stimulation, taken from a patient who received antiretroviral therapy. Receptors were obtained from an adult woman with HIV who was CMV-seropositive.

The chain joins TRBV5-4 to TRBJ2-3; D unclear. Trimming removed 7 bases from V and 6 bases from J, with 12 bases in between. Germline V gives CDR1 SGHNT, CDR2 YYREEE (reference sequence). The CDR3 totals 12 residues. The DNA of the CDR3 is TGTGCCAGCTCGCGTCTGATGGATACGCAGTATTTT. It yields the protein CASSRLMDTQYF.

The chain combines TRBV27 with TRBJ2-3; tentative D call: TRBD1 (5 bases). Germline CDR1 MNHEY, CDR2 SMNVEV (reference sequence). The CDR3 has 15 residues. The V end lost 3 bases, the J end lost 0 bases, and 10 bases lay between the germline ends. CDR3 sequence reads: CASSLAGQSTDTQYF. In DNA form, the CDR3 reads TGTGCCAGCAGTTTGGCTGGACAAAGCACAGATACGCAGTATTTT.

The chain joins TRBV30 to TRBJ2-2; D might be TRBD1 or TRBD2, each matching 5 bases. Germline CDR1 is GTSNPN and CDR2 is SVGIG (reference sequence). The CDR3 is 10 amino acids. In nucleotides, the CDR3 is TGTGCTTGGGGGTCCGGGGAGCTGTTTTTT. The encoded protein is CAWGSGELFF. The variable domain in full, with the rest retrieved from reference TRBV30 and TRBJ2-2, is SQTIHQWPATLVQPVGSPLSLECTVEGTSNPNLYWYRQAAGRGLQLLFYSVGIGQISSEVPQNLSASRPQDRQFILSSKKLLLSDSGFYLCAWGSGELFFGEGSRLTVL.